The rows below give T cell receptor beta chains drawn from one sample of a study of T cells in Graves' hyperthyroidism and ophthalmopathy. TCRdb recomputed calls from the multiplex PCR reads with MiXCR, one row per CDR3 protein. This sample has about 290,000 distinct CDR3 sequences, with approximately 15% found just once. Sequenced: blood. The source of these receptors is a woman in her fifties or sixties with Graves' ophthalmopathy. The conserved cysteine and the conserved F or W are not part of the CDR3 here. Each record gives: V gene, J gene, CDR3 protein.

v_call: TRBV28
j_call: TRBJ2-2
cdr3_aa: ASSSPRRDRINTGELF

v_call: TRBV7-9
j_call: TRBJ2-1
cdr3_aa: ASGAAYNEQF

v_call: TRBV7-2
j_call: TRBJ2-7
cdr3_aa: ASSVSPGQVINEQY

v_call: TRBV7-2
j_call: TRBJ1-1
cdr3_aa: ASSSPWPTVAF

v_call: TRBV6-1
j_call: TRBJ2-5
cdr3_aa: ASSRTVYQETQY

v_call: TRBV20-1
j_call: TRBJ2-3
cdr3_aa: SANPRPGTSLSTDTQY

v_call: TRBV3-1
j_call: TRBJ2-5
cdr3_aa: ASSHLTGETQY

v_call: TRBV20-1
j_call: TRBJ1-5
cdr3_aa: SARSGQGDQPQH

v_call: TRBV4-2
j_call: TRBJ2-5
cdr3_aa: ASSQDLPSWGQETQY

v_call: TRBV7-2
j_call: TRBJ1-1
cdr3_aa: ASTPARAGGLEAF

v_call: TRBV4-3
j_call: TRBJ2-3
cdr3_aa: ASSQEPSLADTQY

v_call: TRBV20-1
j_call: TRBJ2-1
cdr3_aa: SASLVPSQF

v_call: TRBV2
j_call: TRBJ1-6
cdr3_aa: ASRGAWGTYNSPLH

v_call: TRBV20-1
j_call: TRBJ2-2
cdr3_aa: SARPGFNTGELF

v_call: TRBV6-2/TRBV6-3
j_call: TRBJ1-2
cdr3_aa: ASSYTEIYGYT

v_call: TRBV16
j_call: TRBJ2-7
cdr3_aa: ASSQSMAYEQY

v_call: TRBV20-1
j_call: TRBJ1-1
cdr3_aa: SARDWGRGNTEAF

v_call: TRBV7-8
j_call: TRBJ1-1
cdr3_aa: ASSRTRASAF

v_call: TRBV4-1
j_call: TRBJ2-1
cdr3_aa: ASSRTSGEQF

v_call: TRBV3-1
j_call: TRBJ1-2
cdr3_aa: ASSDPVFGYT

v_call: TRBV6-6
j_call: TRBJ1-2
cdr3_aa: ASSYDQKNYGYT

v_call: TRBV7-9
j_call: TRBJ2-7
cdr3_aa: ASSLQSGASYEQY